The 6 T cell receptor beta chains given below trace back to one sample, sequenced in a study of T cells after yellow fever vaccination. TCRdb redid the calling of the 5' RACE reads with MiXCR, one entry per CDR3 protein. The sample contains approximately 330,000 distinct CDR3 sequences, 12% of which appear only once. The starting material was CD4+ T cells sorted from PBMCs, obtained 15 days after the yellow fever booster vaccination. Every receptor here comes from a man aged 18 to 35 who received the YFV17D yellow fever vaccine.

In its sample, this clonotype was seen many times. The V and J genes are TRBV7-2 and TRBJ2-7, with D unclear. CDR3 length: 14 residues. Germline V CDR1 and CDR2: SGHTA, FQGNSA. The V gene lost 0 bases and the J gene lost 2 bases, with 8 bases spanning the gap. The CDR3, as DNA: TGTGCCAGCAGCTTAGCGCCCTATCCCTACGAGCAGTACTTC. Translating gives CASSLAPYPYEQYF.

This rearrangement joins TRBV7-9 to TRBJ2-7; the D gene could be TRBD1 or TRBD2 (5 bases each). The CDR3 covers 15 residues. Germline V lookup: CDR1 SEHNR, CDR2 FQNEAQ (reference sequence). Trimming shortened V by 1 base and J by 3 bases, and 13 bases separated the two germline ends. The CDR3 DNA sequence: TGTGCCAGCAGCTTAGGCGGGCAGGGCGGCTACGAGCAGTACGTC. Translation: CASSLGGQGGYEQYV.

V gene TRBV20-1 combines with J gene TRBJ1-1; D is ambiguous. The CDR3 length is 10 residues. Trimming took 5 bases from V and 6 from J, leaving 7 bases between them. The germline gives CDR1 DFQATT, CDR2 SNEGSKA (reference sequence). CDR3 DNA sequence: TGCAGTGCTCTAGACGCTGAAGCTTTCTTT. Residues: CSALDAEAFF.

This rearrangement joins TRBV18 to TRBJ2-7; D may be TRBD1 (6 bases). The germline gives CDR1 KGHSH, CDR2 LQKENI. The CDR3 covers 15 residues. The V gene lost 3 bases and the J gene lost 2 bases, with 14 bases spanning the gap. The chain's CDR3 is CASSPESTGPYEQYV. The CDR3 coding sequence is TGTGCCAGCTCACCCGAAAGCACAGGGCCCTACGAGCAGTACGTC.

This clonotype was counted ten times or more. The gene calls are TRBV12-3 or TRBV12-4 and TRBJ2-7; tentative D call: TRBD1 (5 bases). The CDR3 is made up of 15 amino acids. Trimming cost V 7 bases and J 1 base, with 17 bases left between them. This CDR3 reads CASTHRTIPSYEQYV. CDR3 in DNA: TGTGCCAGCACCCACAGGACAATTCCTTCCTACGAGCAGTACGTC.

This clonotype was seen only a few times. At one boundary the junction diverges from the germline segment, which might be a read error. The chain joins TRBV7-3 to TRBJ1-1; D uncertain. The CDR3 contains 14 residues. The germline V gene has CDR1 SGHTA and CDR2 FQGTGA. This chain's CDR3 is CASSVTGSNTEAFF. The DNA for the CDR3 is TGTGCCAGCAGCGTAACCGGGTCTAACACTGAAGCTTTCTTT.